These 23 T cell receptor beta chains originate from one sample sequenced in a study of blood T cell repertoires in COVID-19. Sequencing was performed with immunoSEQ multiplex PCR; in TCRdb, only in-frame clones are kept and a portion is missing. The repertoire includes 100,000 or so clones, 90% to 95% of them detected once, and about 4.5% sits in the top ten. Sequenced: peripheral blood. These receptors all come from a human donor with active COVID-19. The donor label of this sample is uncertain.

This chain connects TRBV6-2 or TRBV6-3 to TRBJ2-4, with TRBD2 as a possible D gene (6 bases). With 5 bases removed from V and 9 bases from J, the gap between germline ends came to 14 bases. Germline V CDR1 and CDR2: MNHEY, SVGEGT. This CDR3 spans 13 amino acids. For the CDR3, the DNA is TGTGCCAGCAGTACCGGGGTGGGGGGCATTCAGTACTTC. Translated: CASSTGVGGIQYF.

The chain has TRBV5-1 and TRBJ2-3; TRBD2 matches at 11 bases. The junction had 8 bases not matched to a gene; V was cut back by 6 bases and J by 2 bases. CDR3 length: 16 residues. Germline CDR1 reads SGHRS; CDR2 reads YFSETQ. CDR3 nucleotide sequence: TGCGCCAGCATACCCGGGACTAGCGGCCTCACAGATACGCAGTATTTT. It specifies CASIPGTSGLTDTQYF. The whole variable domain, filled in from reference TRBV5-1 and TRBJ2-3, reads KAGVTQTPRYLIKTRGQQVTLSCSPISGHRSVSWYQQTPGQGLQFLFEYFSETQRNKGNFPGRFSGRQFSNSRSEMNVSTLELGDSALYLCASIPGTSGLTDTQYFGPGTRLTVL.

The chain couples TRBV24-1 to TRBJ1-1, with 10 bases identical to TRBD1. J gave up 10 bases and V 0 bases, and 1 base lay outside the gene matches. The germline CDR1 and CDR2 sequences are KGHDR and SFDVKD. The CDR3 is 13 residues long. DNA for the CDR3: TGTGCCACCAGTGATTTGGGGGACAGGGGAGCTTTCTTT. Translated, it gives CATSDLGDRGAFF.

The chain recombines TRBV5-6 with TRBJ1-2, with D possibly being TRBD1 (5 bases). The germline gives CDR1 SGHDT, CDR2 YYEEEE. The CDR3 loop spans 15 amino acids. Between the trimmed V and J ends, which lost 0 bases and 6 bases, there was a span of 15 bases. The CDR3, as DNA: TGTGCCAGCAGCTTGGGGGGCAGGGTTTATGATGGCTACACCTTC. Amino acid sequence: CASSLGGRVYDGYTF.

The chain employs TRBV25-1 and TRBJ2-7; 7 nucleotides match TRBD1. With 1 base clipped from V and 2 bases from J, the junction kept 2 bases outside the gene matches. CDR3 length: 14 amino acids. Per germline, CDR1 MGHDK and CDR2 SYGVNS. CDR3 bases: TGTGCCAGCAGTGAATCCACAGGGGCCTACGAGCAGTACTTC. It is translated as CASSESTGAYEQYF.

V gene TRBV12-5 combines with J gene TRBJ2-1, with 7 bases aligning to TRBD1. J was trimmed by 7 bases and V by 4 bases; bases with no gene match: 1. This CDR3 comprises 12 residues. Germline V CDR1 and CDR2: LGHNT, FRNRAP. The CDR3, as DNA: TGTGCTAGTGGTTCACAGGGGAATGAGCAGTTCTTC. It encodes CASGSQGNEQFF.

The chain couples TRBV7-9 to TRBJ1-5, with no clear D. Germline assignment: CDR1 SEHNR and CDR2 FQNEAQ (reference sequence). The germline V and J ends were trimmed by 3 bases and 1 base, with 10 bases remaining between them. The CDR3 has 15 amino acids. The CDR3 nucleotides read TGTGCCAGCAGCTTGGAGGGAGTCAGCAATCAGCCCCAGCATTTT. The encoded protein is CASSLEGVSNQPQHF.

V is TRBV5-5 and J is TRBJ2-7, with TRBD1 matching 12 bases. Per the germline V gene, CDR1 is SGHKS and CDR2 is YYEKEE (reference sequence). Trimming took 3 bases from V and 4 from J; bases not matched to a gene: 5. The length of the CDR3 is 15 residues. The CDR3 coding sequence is TGTGCCAGCAGCTGGGGACAGGGGGCGGATTACGAGCAGTACTTC. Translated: CASSWGQGADYEQYF.

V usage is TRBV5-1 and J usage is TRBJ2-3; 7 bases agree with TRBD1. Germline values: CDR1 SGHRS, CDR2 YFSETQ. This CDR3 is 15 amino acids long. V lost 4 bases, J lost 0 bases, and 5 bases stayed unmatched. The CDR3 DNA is TGCGCCAGCAGCCTAGGGACAGCTAGCACAGATACGCAGTATTTT. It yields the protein CASSLGTASTDTQYF.

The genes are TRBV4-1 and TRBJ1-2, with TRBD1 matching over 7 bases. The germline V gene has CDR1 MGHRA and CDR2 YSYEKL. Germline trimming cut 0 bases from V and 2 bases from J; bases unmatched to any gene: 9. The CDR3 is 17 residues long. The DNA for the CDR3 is TGCGCCAGCAGCCAAGACCCTGGACAGGATGGGAACTATGGCTACACCTTC. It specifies CASSQDPGQDGNYGYTF.

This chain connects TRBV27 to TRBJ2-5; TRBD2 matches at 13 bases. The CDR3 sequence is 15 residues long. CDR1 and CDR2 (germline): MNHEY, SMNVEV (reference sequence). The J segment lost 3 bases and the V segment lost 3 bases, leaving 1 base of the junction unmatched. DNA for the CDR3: TGTGCCAGCAGTTTGGGGACTAGCGGGAAAGAGACCCAGTACTTC. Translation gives CASSLGTSGKETQYF.

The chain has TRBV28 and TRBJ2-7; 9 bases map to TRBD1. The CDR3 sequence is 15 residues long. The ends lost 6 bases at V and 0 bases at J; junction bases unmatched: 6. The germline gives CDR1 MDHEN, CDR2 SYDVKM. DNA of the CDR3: TGTGCCAGCAGGCCGACAGGGGGGAGCTCCTACGAGCAGTACTTC. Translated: CASRPTGGSSYEQYF.

The CDR3 here is CASSSSVRGIYGYTF. CDR3 DNA sequence: TGTGCCAGCAGTTCATCTGTCAGGGGAATCTATGGCTACACCTTC. This chain uses TRBV27 with TRBJ1-2; possibly TRBD1 for D (6 bases). The CDR3 runs 15 residues. V dropped 4 bases and J dropped 4 bases, with 16 bases sitting between them. The germline gives CDR1 MNHEY, CDR2 SMNVEV (reference sequence).

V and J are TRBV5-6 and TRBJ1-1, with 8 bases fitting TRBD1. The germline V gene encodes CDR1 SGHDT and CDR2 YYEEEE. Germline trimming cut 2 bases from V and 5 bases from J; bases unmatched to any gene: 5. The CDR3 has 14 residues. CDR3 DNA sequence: TGTGCCAGCAGCTTTCAGGGGGCGCGGACTGAAGCTTTCTTT. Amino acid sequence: CASSFQGARTEAFF.

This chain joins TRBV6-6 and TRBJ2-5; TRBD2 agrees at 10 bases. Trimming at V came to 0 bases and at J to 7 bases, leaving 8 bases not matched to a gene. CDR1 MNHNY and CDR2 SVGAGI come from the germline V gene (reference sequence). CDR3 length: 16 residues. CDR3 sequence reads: CASSYSERGGLGTQYF. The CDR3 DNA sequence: TGTGCCAGCAGTTACTCCGAGCGGGGGGGATTGGGGACCCAGTACTTC.

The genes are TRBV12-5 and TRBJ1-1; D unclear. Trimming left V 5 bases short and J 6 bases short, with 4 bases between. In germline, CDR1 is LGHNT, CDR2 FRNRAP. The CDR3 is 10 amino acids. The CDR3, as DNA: TGTGCTAGTGGTCTCTCTGAAGCTTTCTTT. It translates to CASGLSEAFF.

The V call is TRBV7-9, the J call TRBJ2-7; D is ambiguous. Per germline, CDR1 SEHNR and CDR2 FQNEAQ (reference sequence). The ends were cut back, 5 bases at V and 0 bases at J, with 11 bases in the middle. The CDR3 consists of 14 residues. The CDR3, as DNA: TGTGCCAGCAGCCCCAGGTTCTTCTCCTACGAGCAGTACTTC. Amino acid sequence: CASSPRFFSYEQYF.

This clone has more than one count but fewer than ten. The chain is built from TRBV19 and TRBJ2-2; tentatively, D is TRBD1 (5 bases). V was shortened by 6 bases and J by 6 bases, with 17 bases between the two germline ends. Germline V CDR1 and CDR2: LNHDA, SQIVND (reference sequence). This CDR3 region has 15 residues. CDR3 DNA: TGTGCCAGTAGCTCCCCCAGGCAGGGCCCCGGGGAGCTGTTTTTT. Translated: CASSSPRQGPGELFF.

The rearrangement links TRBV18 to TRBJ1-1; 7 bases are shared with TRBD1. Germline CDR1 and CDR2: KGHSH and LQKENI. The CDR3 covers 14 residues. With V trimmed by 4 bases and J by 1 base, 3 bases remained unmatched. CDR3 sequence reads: CASSLTGQNTEAFF. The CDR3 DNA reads TGTGCCAGCTCACTGACAGGGCAGAACACTGAAGCTTTCTTT. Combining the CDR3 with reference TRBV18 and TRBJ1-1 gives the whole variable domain NAGVMQNPRHLVRRRGQEARLRCSPMKGHSHVYWYRQLPEEGLKFMVYLQKENIIDESGMPKERFSAEFPKEGPSILRIQQVVRGDSAAYFCASSLTGQNTEAFFGQGTRLTVV.

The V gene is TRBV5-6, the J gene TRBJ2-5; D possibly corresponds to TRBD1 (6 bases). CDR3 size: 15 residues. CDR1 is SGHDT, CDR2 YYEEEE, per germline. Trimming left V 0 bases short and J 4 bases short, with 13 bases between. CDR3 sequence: CASSLGTTGLETQYF. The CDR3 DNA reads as TGTGCCAGCAGCTTGGGGACCACAGGGCTAGAGACCCAGTACTTC. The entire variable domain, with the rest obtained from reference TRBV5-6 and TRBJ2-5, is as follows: DAGVTQSPTHLIKTRGQQVTLRCSPKSGHDTVSWYQQALGQGPQFIFQYYEEEERQRGNFPDRFSGHQFPNYSSELNVNALLLGDSALYLCASSLGTTGLETQYFGPGTRLLVL.

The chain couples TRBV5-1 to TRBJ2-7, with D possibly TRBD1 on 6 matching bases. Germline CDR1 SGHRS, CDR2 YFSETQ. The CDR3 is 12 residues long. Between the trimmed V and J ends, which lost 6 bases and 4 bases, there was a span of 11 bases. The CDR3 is CASKDSGYEQYF. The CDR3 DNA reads TGCGCCAGCAAGGACAGTGGATACGAGCAGTACTTC.

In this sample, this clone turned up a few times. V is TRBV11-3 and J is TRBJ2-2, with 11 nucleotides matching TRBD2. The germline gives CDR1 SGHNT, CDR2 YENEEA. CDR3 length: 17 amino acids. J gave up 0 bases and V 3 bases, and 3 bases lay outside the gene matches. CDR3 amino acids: CASSLTSGVSNTGELFF. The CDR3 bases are TGTGCCAGCAGCTTGACTAGCGGGGTTTCGAACACCGGGGAGCTGTTTTTT.

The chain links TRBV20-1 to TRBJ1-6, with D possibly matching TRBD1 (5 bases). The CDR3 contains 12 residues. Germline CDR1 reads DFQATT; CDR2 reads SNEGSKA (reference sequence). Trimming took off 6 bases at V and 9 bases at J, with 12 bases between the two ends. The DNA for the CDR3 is TGCAGTGCCAGTGGCGGGGCTTCACCCCTCCACTTT. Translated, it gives CSASGGASPLHF.